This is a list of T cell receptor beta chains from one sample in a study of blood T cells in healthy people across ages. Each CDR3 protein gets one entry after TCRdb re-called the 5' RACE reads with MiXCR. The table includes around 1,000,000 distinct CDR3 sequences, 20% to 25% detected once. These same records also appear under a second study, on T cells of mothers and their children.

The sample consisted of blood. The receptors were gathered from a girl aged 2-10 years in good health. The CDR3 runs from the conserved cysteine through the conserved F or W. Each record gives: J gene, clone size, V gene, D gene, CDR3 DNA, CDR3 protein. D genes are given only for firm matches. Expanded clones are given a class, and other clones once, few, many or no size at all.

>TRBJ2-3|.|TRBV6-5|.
TGTGTCAGCAGTCTACAGGGAGCGATGACAGATACGCAGTATTTT
CVSSLQGAMTDTQYF
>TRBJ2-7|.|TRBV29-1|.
TGCAGCTGCTTCGAACCGGGGGCGCCCTACGAGCAGTACTTC
CSCFEPGAPYEQYF
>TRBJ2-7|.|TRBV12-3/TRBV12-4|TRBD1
TGTGCCAGCCTAAAAGGTGGGGCAGGGGGCTCGGGGGAGCAGTACTTC
CASLKGGAGGSGEQYF
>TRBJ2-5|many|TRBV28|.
TGTGCCAGCAGCAGGGACTACCAAGAGACCCAGTACTTC
CASSRDYQETQYF
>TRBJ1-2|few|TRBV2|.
TGTGCCAGCACTATGGTGGACTATGGCTACACCTTC
CASTMVDYGYTF
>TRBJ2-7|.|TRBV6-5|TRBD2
TGTGCCAGCAGCCGGGAACTAGCGGGAGGAGGCGAGCAGTACTTC
CASSRELAGGGEQYF
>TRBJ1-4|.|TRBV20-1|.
TGCAGTGCTAGAAAATATGAAAAACTGTTTTTT
CSARKYEKLFF
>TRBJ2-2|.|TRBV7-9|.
TGTGCCAGCAGCTTAGACGGTGTCACCGGGGAGCTGTTTTTT
CASSLDGVTGELFF
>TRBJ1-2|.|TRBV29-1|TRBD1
TGCAGCGTTGCCTACGCCCACGCGGGACAGGGGAACCCTCCGGGTGGCTACACCTTC
CSVAYAHAGQGNPPGGYTF
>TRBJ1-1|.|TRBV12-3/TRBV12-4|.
TGTGCCAGCAACTTGGAAGGCAACACTGAAGCTTTCTTT
CASNLEGNTEAFF
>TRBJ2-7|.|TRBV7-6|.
TGTGCCAGCAGCTTTAGGCCTAGCGCTTACGAGCAGTACTTC
CASSFRPSAYEQYF
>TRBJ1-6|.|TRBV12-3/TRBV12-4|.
TGTGCCAGCACCCGAGACGGACTGAATTCACCCCTCCACTTT
CASTRDGLNSPLHF
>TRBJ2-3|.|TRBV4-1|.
TGCGCCAGCAGCCAAGGATTTGATCGAGCTCCAGATACGCAGTATTTT
CASSQGFDRAPDTQYF
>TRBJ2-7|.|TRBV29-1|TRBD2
TGCAGCGTCCGGGACTATCGGTACGAGCAGTACTTC
CSVRDYRYEQYF
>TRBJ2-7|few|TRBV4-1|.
TGCGCCAGCAGCCTCCTACCTGACCGACTAGGGTACGAGCAGTACTTC
CASSLLPDRLGYEQYF
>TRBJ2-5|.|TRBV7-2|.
TGTGCCAGCGGAGCCCGCGAGATCTCCGAAGAGACCCAGTACTTC
CASGAREISEETQYF
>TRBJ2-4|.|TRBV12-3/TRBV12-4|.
TGTGCCAGCATGAACGATCAGCGTACGAACATTCAGTACTTC
CASMNDQRTNIQYF
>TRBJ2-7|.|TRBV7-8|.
TGTGCCAGCAGCTCACAGGAAGGGACCTACGAGCAGTACTTC
CASSSQEGTYEQYF
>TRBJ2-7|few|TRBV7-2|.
TGTGCCAGCAGCTTAGCCCCAACGGGGGCCAACGACGAGCAGTACTTC
CASSLAPTGANDEQYF
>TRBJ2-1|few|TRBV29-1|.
TGCAGCGTTGTAGGCCTATTTGACAGTGAGCAGTTCTTC
CSVVGLFDSEQFF
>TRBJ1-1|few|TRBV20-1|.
TGCAGTGCCGAAAGGAGAGACACTGAAGCTTTCTTT
CSAERRDTEAFF
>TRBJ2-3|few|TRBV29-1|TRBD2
TGCAGCGTTGCCCCCTCAACTAGCGGGAGGGGGTATTTT
CSVAPSTSGRGYF
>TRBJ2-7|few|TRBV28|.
TGTGCCAGCAGACAAAGACAGGGCTCGGGGGACGAGCAGTACTTC
CASRQRQGSGDEQYF
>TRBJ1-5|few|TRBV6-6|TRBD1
TGTGCCAGCAGTTACGAGGGGGCCCTCGCTCGGCCCCAGCATTTT
CASSYEGALARPQHF
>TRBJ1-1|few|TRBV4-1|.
TGCGCCAGCAGACGGACGATCCCGGGTGGGAACACTGAAGCTTTCTTT
CASRRTIPGGNTEAFF
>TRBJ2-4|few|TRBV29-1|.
TGCAGCGTTGAAGTTAGCGATTATGGGGGGAGGATAGCCAAAAACATTCAGTACTTC
CSVEVSDYGGRIAKNIQYF
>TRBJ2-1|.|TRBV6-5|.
TGTGCCAGCAGTTACGTCGATTCTGCCGTCGGCAATGAGCAGTTCTTC
CASSYVDSAVGNEQFF
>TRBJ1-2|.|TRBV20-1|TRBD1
TGCAGTGCCCCTCTCACAGGGGTTCCTGGCTACACCTTC
CSAPLTGVPGYTF
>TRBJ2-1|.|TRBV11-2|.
TGTGCCAGCAGCTTAGGACGGGGGGCGCACAATGAGCAGTTCTTC
CASSLGRGAHNEQFF
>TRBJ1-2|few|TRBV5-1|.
TGCGCCAGCAGCCGAGACAGCTTCTATGGCTACACCTTC
CASSRDSFYGYTF
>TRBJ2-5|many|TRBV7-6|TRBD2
TGTGCCAGCAGCTTAGCGTCACTAGCGGGCGAGACCCAGTACTTC
CASSLASLAGETQYF
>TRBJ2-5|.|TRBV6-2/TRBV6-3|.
TGTGCCAGCAGTTACCCCCTCGGAGAGACCCAGTACTTC
CASSYPLGETQYF
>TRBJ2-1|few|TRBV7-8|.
TGTGCCAGCAGCTTAGAGGGGGGACCCTACAATGAGCAGTTCTTC
CASSLEGGPYNEQFF
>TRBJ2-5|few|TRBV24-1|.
TGTGCCACCAGTGATTTTACTAACGAGACCCAGTACTTC
CATSDFTNETQYF
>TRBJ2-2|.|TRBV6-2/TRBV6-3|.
TGTGCCAGCAGTCCTACACAGGGTGGGACCGGGGAGCTGTTTTTT
CASSPTQGGTGELFF